These 5 T cell receptor beta chains came from one sample sequenced in a study of blood T cell repertoires in COVID-19. Clones were sequenced by immunoSEQ multiplex PCR, and TCRdb holds only the in-frame ones, with some missing. The sample carries 80,000 to 100,000 clones, more than 65% recorded once. Material: peripheral blood. These receptors were obtained from a human donor in a cohort sampled during active COVID-19.

CDR3 sequence: CASRTDNYEQYF. DNA for the CDR3: TGTGCCAGCAGGACCGACAACTACGAGCAGTACTTC. The chain has TRBV2 and TRBJ2-7; no reliable D call. The CDR3 sequence is 12 residues long. Looked up from germline, CDR1 is SNHLY and CDR2 is FYNNEI. V was trimmed by 6 bases and J by 3 bases, leaving 9 bases between them.

This clone appeared a single time. The chain employs TRBV2 and TRBJ2-1; 12 nucleotides agree with TRBD2. CDR3 length: 13 residues. J lost 10 bases, V lost 3 bases, and 1 base had no gene match. Germline V gene lookup returns CDR1 SNHLY and CDR2 FYNNEI. Here the CDR3 DNA reads TGTGCCAGCAGTGAGACTAGCGGGGGAGAGCAGTTCTTC. It codes for CASSETSGGEQFF.

The chain joins TRBV12-3 or TRBV12-4 to TRBJ2-7, with 7 bases that match TRBD1. J was trimmed by 2 bases and V by 7 bases; bases with no gene match: 5. The CDR3 length is 13 residues. The CDR3, as DNA: TGTGCCAGCACCCGACAGGGCGCCTACGAGCAGTACTTC. Translation: CASTRQGAYEQYF.

CDR3 sequence reads: CASSPPGTGNNEQYF. The CDR3 DNA reads TGTGCCAGCTCACCACCGGGGACAGGGAATAACGAGCAGTACTTC. This rearrangement joins TRBV18 to TRBJ2-7; 9 bases are a match to TRBD1. The V segment lost 0 bases and the J segment 5 bases; nucleotides outside the gene matches: 5. There are 15 residues in the CDR3. Germline CDR1 reads KGHSH; CDR2 reads LQKENI.

The rearrangement links TRBV5-1 to TRBJ1-1; 8 bases align to TRBD1. Germline CDR1 SGHRS, CDR2 YFSETQ. CDR3 length: 16 residues. Germline trimming cut 4 bases from V and 0 bases from J; bases unmatched to any gene: 8. CDR3 in amino acids: CASSGGTGVMNTEAFF. CDR3 nucleotides: TGCGCCAGCAGCGGGGGGACAGGAGTTATGAACACTGAAGCTTTCTTT. The variable domain in full, with the rest retrieved from reference TRBV5-1 and TRBJ1-1, is KAGVTQTPRYLIKTRGQQVTLSCSPISGHRSVSWYQQTPGQGLQFLFEYFSETQRNKGNFPGRFSGRQFSNSRSEMNVSTLELGDSALYLCASSGGTGVMNTEAFFGQGTRLTVV.